These T cell receptor beta chains were read from a single sample in a study of OX40 agonist ivuxolimab in advanced cancers. Produced via immunoSEQ multiplex PCR; TCRdb's table is partial and in-frame only. Found here are 40,000 to 45,000 clones, about 90% of them singletons; the top ten hold about 6.3%. The material sequenced was CD4+ or CD8+ T cells sorted from blood, taken in a trial of the OX40 agonist ivuxolimab. The receptor source for this set is an adult with an advanced solid tumor such as melanoma, head and neck, liver or kidney cancer. The CDR3 runs from the conserved cysteine through the conserved F or W. D genes are given only for firm matches. Not every row has a clone size; where given, it reads once, few, many or a size class.

J gene: TRBJ2-5
V gene: TRBV27
clone size: -
D gene: TRBD2
CDR3 protein: CASRMTSGGGGETQYF
CDR3 DNA: TGTGCCAGCAGGATGACTAGCGGGGGGGGTGGGGAGACCCAGTACTTC

J gene: TRBJ2-1
V gene: TRBV7-6
clone size: -
D gene: -
CDR3 protein: CASRAGSYNEQFF
CDR3 DNA: TGTGCCAGCCGAGCGGGCTCCTACAATGAGCAGTTCTTC

J gene: TRBJ1-6
V gene: TRBV5-1
clone size: -
D gene: -
CDR3 protein: CASSLEGSNSSPLHF
CDR3 DNA: TGCGCCAGCAGCTTGGAAGGCAGTAATAGTTCACCCCTCCACTTT

J gene: TRBJ2-1
V gene: TRBV19
clone size: -
D gene: -
CDR3 protein: CASSGGRRYNEQFF
CDR3 DNA: TGTGCCAGTAGTGGGGGGAGGCGCTACAATGAGCAGTTCTTC

J gene: TRBJ2-3
V gene: TRBV9
clone size: -
D gene: TRBD2
CDR3 protein: CASSGGRAGTDTQYF
CDR3 DNA: TGTGCCAGCAGCGGCGGGAGGGCGGGCACAGATACGCAGTATTTT

J gene: TRBJ1-1
V gene: TRBV11-2
clone size: -
D gene: -
CDR3 protein: CASSPIQGPVNTEAFF
CDR3 DNA: TGTGCCAGCAGCCCGATACAGGGTCCCGTGAACACTGAAGCTTTCTTT

J gene: TRBJ1-1
V gene: TRBV5-1
clone size: -
D gene: -
CDR3 protein: CASSLAFALNTEAFF
CDR3 DNA: TGCGCCAGCAGCTTGGCATTCGCCCTGAACACTGAAGCTTTCTTT

J gene: TRBJ1-2
V gene: TRBV10-1
clone size: -
D gene: -
CDR3 protein: CASSDDHMEGYTF
CDR3 DNA: TGCGCCAGCAGTGATGACCACATGGAGGGCTACACCTTC

J gene: TRBJ1-4
V gene: TRBV19
clone size: -
D gene: -
CDR3 protein: CASKDSVITNEKLFF
CDR3 DNA: TGTGCCAGTAAGGACAGCGTTATAACTAATGAAAAACTGTTTTTT

J gene: TRBJ1-1
V gene: TRBV5-8
clone size: -
D gene: -
CDR3 protein: CARTDTNTEAFF
CDR3 DNA: TGTGCCAGGACGGACACGAACACTGAAGCTTTCTTT

J gene: TRBJ1-2
V gene: TRBV6-5
clone size: -
D gene: -
CDR3 protein: CASSVTGQTNYGYTF
CDR3 DNA: TGTGCCAGCAGCGTTACCGGACAGACTAACTATGGCTACACCTTC

J gene: TRBJ1-5
V gene: TRBV5-6
clone size: -
D gene: TRBD1
CDR3 protein: CASRRQGIGPQHF
CDR3 DNA: TGTGCCAGCAGACGACAGGGGATCGGGCCCCAGCATTTT

J gene: TRBJ2-2
V gene: TRBV2
clone size: -
D gene: -
CDR3 protein: CASVGQGGNTGELFF
CDR3 DNA: TGTGCCAGCGTGGGTCAGGGGGGGAACACCGGGGAGCTGTTTTTT

J gene: TRBJ2-5
V gene: TRBV5-6
clone size: -
D gene: TRBD1
CDR3 protein: CASSSDRGRGETQYF
CDR3 DNA: TGTGCCAGCAGCTCGGACAGGGGAAGAGGGGAGACCCAGTACTTC

J gene: TRBJ2-7
V gene: TRBV15
clone size: -
D gene: -
CDR3 protein: CATSTSPQRGEQYF
CDR3 DNA: TGTGCCACCAGCACGTCTCCCCAGCGAGGGGAGCAGTACTTC

J gene: TRBJ2-7
V gene: TRBV5-1
clone size: once
D gene: -
CDR3 protein: CASSLRTANYEQYF
CDR3 DNA: TGCGCCAGCAGCTTGCGGACTGCGAACTACGAGCAGTACTTC

J gene: TRBJ2-7
V gene: TRBV23-1
clone size: -
D gene: -
CDR3 protein: CASSQSRQVRLYEQYF
CDR3 DNA: TGCGCCAGCAGTCAATCGCGGCAGGTTAGATTGTACGAGCAGTACTTC

J gene: TRBJ2-3
V gene: TRBV19
clone size: once
D gene: TRBD1
CDR3 protein: CASSQQGAGTDTQYF
CDR3 DNA: TGTGCCAGTAGTCAACAGGGGGCGGGCACAGATACGCAGTATTTT